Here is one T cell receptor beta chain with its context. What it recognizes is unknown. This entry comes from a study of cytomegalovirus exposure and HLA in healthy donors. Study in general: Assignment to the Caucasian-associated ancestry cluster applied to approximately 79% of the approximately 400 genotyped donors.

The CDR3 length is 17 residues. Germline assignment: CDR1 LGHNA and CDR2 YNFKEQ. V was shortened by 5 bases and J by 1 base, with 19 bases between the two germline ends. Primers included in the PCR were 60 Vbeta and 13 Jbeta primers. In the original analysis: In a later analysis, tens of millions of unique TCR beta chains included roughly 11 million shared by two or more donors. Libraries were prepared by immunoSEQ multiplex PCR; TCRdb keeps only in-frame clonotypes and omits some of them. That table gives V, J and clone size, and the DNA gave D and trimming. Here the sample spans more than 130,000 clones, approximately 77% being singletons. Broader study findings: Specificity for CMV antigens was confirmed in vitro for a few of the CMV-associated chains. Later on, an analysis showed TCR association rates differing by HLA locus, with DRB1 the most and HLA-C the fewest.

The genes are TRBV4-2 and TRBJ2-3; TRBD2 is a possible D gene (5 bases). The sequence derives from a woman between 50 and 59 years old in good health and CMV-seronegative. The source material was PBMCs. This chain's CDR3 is CASSSRSVRGGTDTQYF. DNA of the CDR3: TGTGCCAGCAGCTCCAGATCCGTCCGGGGAGGCACAGATACGCAGTATTTT.